Included here is one T cell receptor beta chain sequence, with context. The CDR3 length is 14 residues. Per the germline V gene, CDR1 is SGHTA and CDR2 is FQGNSA. Trimming took off 1 base at V and 3 bases at J, with 10 bases between the two ends. The data belong to a study of T cell changes during pregnancy in multiple sclerosis. Assay: immunoSEQ multiplex PCR; the TCRdb copy retains only in-frame clones and omits some. The sample records about 44,000 clones, 80% to 95% being singletons. This TCR derives from a female donor with multiple sclerosis, enrolled in a pregnancy study. The sample was CD4+ T cells from peripheral blood mononuclear cells, taken in the third trimester of pregnancy. This chain links TRBV7-2 with TRBJ2-7; TRBD2 is a possible D gene (5 bases). The CDR3 DNA follows: TGTGCCAGCAGCTTAGATCCGGGGAACTACGAGCAGTACTTC. It yields the protein CASSLDPGNYEQYF.